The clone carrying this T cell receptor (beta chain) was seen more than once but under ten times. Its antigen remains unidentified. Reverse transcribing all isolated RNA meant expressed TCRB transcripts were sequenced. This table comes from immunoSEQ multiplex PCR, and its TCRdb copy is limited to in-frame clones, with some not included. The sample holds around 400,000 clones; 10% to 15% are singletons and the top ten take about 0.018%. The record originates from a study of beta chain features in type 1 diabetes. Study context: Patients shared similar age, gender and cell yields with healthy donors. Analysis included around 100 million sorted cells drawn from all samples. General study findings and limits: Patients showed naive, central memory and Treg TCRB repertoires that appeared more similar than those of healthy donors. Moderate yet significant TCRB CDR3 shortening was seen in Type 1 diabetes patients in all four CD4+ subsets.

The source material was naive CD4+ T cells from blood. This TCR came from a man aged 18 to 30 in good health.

DNA for the CDR3: TGTGCCAGCAGTCCCTCAGGCAGCTTGAGAGTCTACGAGCAGTACTTC. Translated, it gives CASSPSGSLRVYEQYF. The chain employs TRBV28 and TRBJ2-7; D is unclear. The germline V and J ends were trimmed by 5 bases and 3 bases, with 20 bases remaining between them. CDR3 length: 16 amino acids. CDR1 MDHEN and CDR2 SYDVKM come from the germline V gene.